Listed here are 30 T cell receptor beta chains from one sample, sequenced in a study of sequential checkpoint blockade in melanoma. Regarding treatment: randomized to nivolumab then ipilimumab (arm A) or the reverse (arm B). Profiled with immunoSEQ multiplex PCR; TCRdb holds only in-frame clones, not every one. The table includes some 18,000 clones, 26% detected once. The input for sequencing was tumor tissue (inferred from file names), taken from a patient given nivolumab and ipilimumab in sequence. Source of these receptors: a human donor with melanoma.

The chain employs TRBV19 and TRBJ2-2; tentative D call: TRBD1 (6 bases). This CDR3 is built from 15 residues. V gave up 4 bases and J gave up 1 base, with 10 bases separating them. Germline CDR1 LNHDA, CDR2 SQIVND (reference sequence). The CDR3 spells CASSRQTGNTGELFF. The CDR3 DNA reads as TGTGCCAGTAGTAGGCAGACAGGGAACACCGGGGAGCTGTTTTTT. Together with reference TRBV19 and TRBJ2-2, the CDR3 gives the full variable domain: DGGITQSPKYLFRKEGQNVTLSCEQNLNHDAMYWYRQDPGQGLRLIYYSQIVNDFQKGDIAEGYSVSREKKESFPLTVTSAQKNPTAFYLCASSRQTGNTGELFFGEGSRLTVL.

This clone was counted only a few times. The CDR3 nucleotides read TGTGCCAGCAGCTTAATCCAGCGGAGCGGCTCTGGAAACACCATATATTTT. This encodes CASSLIQRSGSGNTIYF. The chain carries TRBV11-3 and TRBJ1-3; D is unclear. V lost 2 bases and J 0 bases, leaving 14 bases between the germline ends. Per the germline V gene, CDR1 is SGHNT and CDR2 is YENEEA. This CDR3 spans 17 amino acids. The entire variable domain, with the rest obtained from reference TRBV11-3 and TRBJ1-3, is as follows: EAGVVQSPRYKIIEKKQPVAFWCNPISGHNTLYWYLQNLGQGPELLIRYENEEAVDDSQLPKDRFSAERLKGVDSTLKIQPAELGDSAVYLCASSLIQRSGSGNTIYFGEGSWLTVV.

The chain is built from TRBV19 and TRBJ1-2; no definite D call. The CDR3 is 12 residues long. The germline V gene has CDR1 LNHDA and CDR2 SQIVND (reference sequence). V lost 4 bases and J lost 7, with 10 bases in between. This chain's CDR3 is CASSKRDSGYTF. CDR3 sequence (DNA): TGTGCCAGTAGTAAAAGGGATTCTGGCTACACCTTC.

The chain combines TRBV15 with TRBJ2-4; D is uncertain. In germline, CDR1 is LNHNV, CDR2 YYDKDF (reference sequence). The CDR3 totals 16 residues. Trimming pared 4 bases from V and 5 bases from J, leaving 18 bases between. CDR3 in DNA: TGTGCCACCAGCATGTTCGGTATCCTCCCCGAAAACATTCAGTACTTC. Translated: CATSMFGILPENIQYF.

This chain uses TRBV10-2 with TRBJ2-1; D gene ambiguous. The CDR3 has 12 amino acids. The ends were cut back, 4 bases at V and 3 bases at J, with 4 bases in the middle. Germline values: CDR1 WSHSY, CDR2 SAAADI. The CDR3 sequence: CASSGIYNEQFF. DNA for the CDR3: TGCGCCAGCAGTGGAATCTACAATGAGCAGTTCTTC.

This clone was recorded a few times. V is TRBV9 and J is TRBJ1-4, with D possibly TRBD1 on 5 matching bases. V was pared by 0 bases and J by 5 bases, with 17 bases between. Germline-derived CDR1 and CDR2 are SGDLS and YYNGEE. CDR3 length: 17 amino acids. CDR3 coding DNA: TGTGCCAGCAGCGTAGCCCCCGGGACGATATCCAATGAAAAACTGTTTTTT. Its translation is CASSVAPGTISNEKLFF. Using reference TRBV9 and TRBJ1-4 for the parts outside the CDR3, the full variable domain is DSGVTQTPKHLITATGQRVTLRCSPRSGDLSVYWYQQSLDQGLQFLIQYYNGEERAKGNILERFSAQQFPDLHSELNLSSLELGDSALYFCASSVAPGTISNEKLFFGSGTQLSVL.

Here the CDR3 reads CASRGTQSNQPQHF. CDR3 nucleotides: TGTGCCAGCAGAGGAACTCAAAGCAATCAGCCCCAGCATTTT. The chain uses TRBV6-8 and TRBJ1-5; D call uncertain. The length of the CDR3 is 14 residues. V shed 6 bases and J shed 1 base, with 10 bases lying between them. Germline V gene data show CDR1 as MNHGY and CDR2 as SAAAGT.

The chain combines TRBV19 with TRBJ1-2, with a possible D match to TRBD1 (5 bases). There are 12 residues in the CDR3. With 6 bases removed from V and 8 bases from J, the gap between germline ends came to 13 bases. Germline assignment: CDR1 LNHDA and CDR2 SQIVND (reference sequence). CDR3 in amino acids: CASRGGAGGYTF. The CDR3 DNA follows: TGTGCCAGTAGGGGAGGGGCCGGCGGCTACACCTTC.

This chain joins TRBV6-8 and TRBJ1-1; tentatively, D is TRBD1 (6 bases). This CDR3 spans 15 amino acids. The V end was cut by 2 bases, the J end by 5 bases, with 15 bases between. The V gene's germline CDR1 is MNHGY and CDR2 SAAAGT. Here the CDR3 DNA reads TGTGCCAGCAGTTACGTTTGGGGGGCTGTTACTGAAGCTTTCTTT. Amino acid sequence: CASSYVWGAVTEAFF.

The rearrangement uses TRBV28 and TRBJ1-5; D uncertain. This CDR3 comprises 14 residues. Deletions cut 7 bases from V and 4 bases from J, with 14 bases between. CDR1 is MDHEN and CDR2 is SYDVKM in the germline V gene. CDR3 amino acids: CASIPHGRNQPQHF. The CDR3 DNA sequence: TGTGCCAGCATCCCACACGGAAGGAATCAGCCCCAGCATTTT.

This clone is labeled as medium-sized. This chain connects TRBV9 to TRBJ2-1, with TRBD1 matching over 8 bases. CDR3 length: 13 amino acids. Germline values: CDR1 SGDLS, CDR2 YYNGEE. V lost 4 bases to trimming and J lost 10 bases; unmatched junction nucleotides: 7. CDR3 region: CASSPGTGQEQFF. CDR3 bases: TGTGCCAGCAGCCCGGGGACAGGCCAAGAGCAGTTCTTC.

This clone was seen more than once but under ten times. CDR3 residues: CASSLGGGADEQFF. As DNA, the CDR3 is TGTGCCAGCAGCTTAGGCGGGGGGGCCGATGAGCAGTTCTTC. The chain recombines TRBV13 with TRBJ2-1, with 8 bases matching TRBD2. The trim removed 0 bases at V and 8 bases at J, leaving 3 bases unmatched. Per germline, CDR1 PRHDT and CDR2 FYEKMQ (reference sequence). CDR3 length equals 14 residues.

CDR3: CASSYSDRSNYGYTF. For the CDR3, the DNA is TGTGCCAGCAGTTACTCGGACAGGAGTAACTATGGCTACACCTTC. The chain employs TRBV6-8 and TRBJ1-2, with 7 bases aligning to TRBD1. V lost 0 bases to trimming and J lost 1 base; unmatched junction nucleotides: 2. The CDR3 runs 15 residues. CDR1 is MNHGY and CDR2 is SAAAGT in the germline V gene.

The chain uses TRBV28 and TRBJ2-7, with 8 positions matching TRBD1. Germline values: CDR1 MDHEN, CDR2 SYDVKM. Losses at the gene ends were 6 bases for V and 2 bases for J; bases not matched to a gene: 18. The CDR3 is made up of 18 amino acids. CDR3 DNA: TGTGCCAGCAGACACACGAGGGCTACAGGGGGAGCTACCTACGAGCAGTACTTC. Its translation: CASRHTRATGGATYEQYF. Complete variable domain (other parts from reference TRBV28 and TRBJ2-7): DVKVTQSSRYLVKRTGEKVFLECVQDMDHENMFWYRQDPGLGLRLIYFSYDVKMKEKGDIPEGYSVSREKKERFSLILESASTNQTSMYLCASRHTRATGGATYEQYFGPGTRLTVT.

The rearrangement uses TRBV6-8 and TRBJ2-3, with a possible D match to TRBD2 (6 bases). This CDR3 has 15 amino acids. V shed 4 bases and J shed 3 bases, with 14 bases lying between them. The germline CDR1 and CDR2 sequences are MNHGY and SAAAGT. CDR3 in DNA: TGTGCCAGCAGTTTCCAAGTTGGGGGGACAGATACGCAGTATTTT. Its translation: CASSFQVGGTDTQYF.

A few counts support this clone. The chain joins TRBV7-8 to TRBJ2-5; no clear D gene. The CDR3 contains 13 residues. V was clipped by 5 bases and J by 2 bases, with 9 bases between them. Germline V gives CDR1 SGHVS, CDR2 FQNEAQ. CDR3 nucleotide sequence: TGTGCCAGCAGCCCAGGATTACAAGAGACCCAGTACTTC. Translated, it gives CASSPGLQETQYF.

This clone was counted only a few times. Written as DNA, the CDR3 is TGTGCCAGCAGTTACTCGACAGGCCAAGAGACCCAGTACTTC. Translated: CASSYSTGQETQYF. The rearrangement uses TRBV6-8 and TRBJ2-5, with D perhaps matching TRBD1 (6 bases). Germline CDR1 MNHGY, CDR2 SAAAGT. With 0 bases removed from V and 1 base from J, the gap between germline ends came to 6 bases. This CDR3 has 14 amino acids.

Here the CDR3 DNA reads TGTGCCTGGAGTTTCTCACTAGCGGCCTCTTACAATGAGCAGTTCTTC. Translated, it gives CAWSFSLAASYNEQFF. The chain carries TRBV30 and TRBJ2-1; 8 bases map to TRBD2. The CDR3 is made up of 16 amino acids. Trimming removed 2 bases from V and 4 bases from J; junction bases left unmatched: 10. CDR1 is GTSNPN, CDR2 SVGIG, per germline (reference sequence).

The genes are TRBV29-1 and TRBJ2-1; 7 nucleotides align to TRBD2. After removal of 5 bases from V and 8 bases from J, the junction contained 12 bases not matched to a gene. This CDR3 region has 14 residues. Germline values: CDR1 SQVTM, CDR2 ANQGSEA. The chain's CDR3 is CSVRSGRTRDEQFF. DNA for the CDR3: TGCAGCGTTCGGTCGGGCCGGACTAGGGATGAGCAGTTCTTC.

The chain couples TRBV11-3 to TRBJ1-3; unclear D gene. The CDR3 extends over 15 amino acids. V gave up 2 bases and J gave up 2 bases, with 10 bases separating them. Germline V CDR1 and CDR2: SGHNT, YENEEA. This CDR3 is CASSLTPGAGNTIYF. The CDR3 DNA reads as TGTGCCAGCAGCTTAACCCCCGGGGCTGGAAACACCATATATTTT.

The chain uses TRBV14 and TRBJ1-1, with 9 bases fitting TRBD1. The V gene's germline CDR1 is SGHDN and CDR2 FVKESK. J was trimmed by 5 bases and V by 5 bases; bases with no gene match: 9. The CDR3 sequence is 15 residues long. The CDR3 nucleotides are TGTGCCAGCAGCTACACAGGGGGCCGGGGGACTGAAGCTTTCTTT. It codes for CASSYTGGRGTEAFF. Variable domain in full (rest from reference TRBV14 and TRBJ1-1): EAGVTQFPSHSVIEKGQTVTLRCDPISGHDNLYWYRRVMGKEIKFLLHFVKESKQDESGMPNNRFLAERTGGTYSTLKVQPAELEDSGVYFCASSYTGGRGTEAFFGQGTRLTVV.

This clone was seen only a few times. The chain joins TRBV25-1 to TRBJ2-1; D is possibly TRBD2 (6 bases). Looked up from germline, CDR1 is MGHDK and CDR2 is SYGVNS. Trimming left V 6 bases short and J 0 bases short, with 15 bases between. The CDR3 is 16 amino acids. As DNA, the CDR3 is TGTGCCAGCAGAACTACCCGGACTACCTCCTACAATGAGCAGTTCTTC. Its translation is CASRTTRTTSYNEQFF.

This clone occurred many times. The chain employs TRBV11-3 and TRBJ2-7; 7 bases are shared with TRBD1. With 3 bases clipped from V and 1 base from J, the junction kept 3 bases outside the gene matches. The V gene's germline CDR1 is SGHNT and CDR2 YENEEA. CDR3 size: 14 residues. DNA for the CDR3: TGTGCCAGCAGCTTGAGGGACAGTTCCTACGAGCAGTACTTC. Protein product: CASSLRDSSYEQYF.

This clone occurred a few times. The V and J genes are TRBV6-8 and TRBJ2-7, with unresolved D. Germline V gene data show CDR1 as MNHGY and CDR2 as SAAAGT. V lost 0 bases to trimming and J lost 2 bases, with 8 bases between them. The CDR3 is 14 amino acids. CDR3 residues: CASSYSRGTYEQYF. CDR3 sequence (DNA): TGTGCCAGCAGTTACTCGAGAGGCACCTACGAGCAGTACTTC.

This clone was seen a handful of times. This chain connects TRBV9 to TRBJ2-2; 12 bases align to TRBD2. CDR1 is SGDLS, CDR2 YYNGEE, per germline. CDR3 size: 15 residues. J lost 6 bases, V lost 3 bases, and 3 bases had no gene match. DNA of the CDR3: TGTGCCAGCAGCGACAGACTAGCGGGGGCCGGGGAGCTGTTTTTT. Residues: CASSDRLAGAGELFF. Filled out from reference TRBV9 and TRBJ2-2, the complete variable domain reads DSGVTQTPKHLITATGQRVTLRCSPRSGDLSVYWYQQSLDQGLQFLIQYYNGEERAKGNILERFSAQQFPDLHSELNLSSLELGDSALYFCASSDRLAGAGELFFGEGSRLTVL.

CDR3 in amino acids: CSAVGRETPISGYTF. The CDR3 DNA sequence: TGCAGCGCTGTTGGCCGGGAAACTCCTATCTCTGGCTACACCTTC. The genes are TRBV29-1 and TRBJ1-2; D is unresolved. This CDR3 contains 15 residues. The germline V gene encodes CDR1 SQVTM and CDR2 ANQGSEA. V was clipped by 7 bases and J by 7 bases, with 25 bases between them.

The rearrangement links TRBV6-8 to TRBJ2-7; no clear D. The V end was cut by 6 bases, the J end by 7 bases, with 16 bases between. This CDR3 comprises 13 residues. The germline V gene has CDR1 MNHGY and CDR2 SAAAGT. The CDR3 DNA reads as TGTGCCAGCAGCCTGGGTAGCCTTGGGGAGCAGTACTTC. Its translation: CASSLGSLGEQYF.

The chain uses TRBV19 and TRBJ2-7, with D unresolved. Germline V gene lookup returns CDR1 LNHDA and CDR2 SQIVND (reference sequence). V was shortened by 3 bases and J by 3 bases, with 12 bases between the two germline ends. CDR3 length: 14 residues. Written as DNA, the CDR3 is TGTGCCAGTAGTATTTCGGTGGGTCTCTACGAGCAGTACTTC. Translating gives CASSISVGLYEQYF.

This clone came up a few times. CDR3 nucleotides: TGTGCCAGCAGTTTAAAGGCAGGACCCTACGAGCAGTACTTC. It yields the protein CASSLKAGPYEQYF. The chain uses TRBV6-8 and TRBJ2-7; D remains ambiguous. The germline CDR1 and CDR2 sequences are MNHGY and SAAAGT. The CDR3 is 14 residues long. The V end lost 4 bases, the J end lost 2 bases, and 12 bases lay between the germline ends.

The chain employs TRBV5-1 and TRBJ2-3; TRBD1 is a possible D gene (6 bases). Trimming removed 0 bases at V and 4 bases at J, with 9 bases between. CDR1 and CDR2 from the germline V gene are SGHRS and YFSETQ. The CDR3 covers 14 residues. The CDR3 region has the DNA TGCGCCAGCAGCTTGGAAGGGGGAGCAGATACGCAGTATTTT. Its translation: CASSLEGGADTQYF.